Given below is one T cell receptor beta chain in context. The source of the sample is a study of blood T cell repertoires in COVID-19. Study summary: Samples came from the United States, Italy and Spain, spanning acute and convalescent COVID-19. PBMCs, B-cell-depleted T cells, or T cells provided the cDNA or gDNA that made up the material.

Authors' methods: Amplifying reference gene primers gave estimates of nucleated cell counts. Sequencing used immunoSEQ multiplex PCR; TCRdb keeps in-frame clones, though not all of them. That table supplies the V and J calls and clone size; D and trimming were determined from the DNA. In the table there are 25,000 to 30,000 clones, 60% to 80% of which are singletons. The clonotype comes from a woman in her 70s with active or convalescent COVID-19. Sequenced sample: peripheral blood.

CDR3 nucleotide sequence: TGCGCCAGCAGCCACGACGTTGGCGGGCCCCCCTACAATGAGCAGTTCTTC. As protein: CASSHDVGGPPYNEQFF. The chain recombines TRBV5-1 with TRBJ2-1, with D maybe TRBD2 (5 bases). Germline V CDR1 and CDR2: SGHRS, YFSETQ. The germline V and J ends were trimmed by 4 bases and 2 bases, with 19 bases remaining between them. CDR3 size: 17 residues.